Detailed here is one T cell receptor beta chain. The antigen is unknown. The data belong to a study of radiotherapy plus CTLA-4 blockade in lung cancer. Overall study findings and caveats: In blood, TCR clones derived from the tumor expanded after radiotherapy plus ipilimumab.

The method was immunoSEQ multiplex PCR; TCRdb's version includes in-frame clones alone and lacks a portion of them. Among over 50,000 clones, roughly 80% were seen once, and the ten largest hold roughly 17%. Germline V lookup: CDR1 MGHRA, CDR2 YSYEKL. After removal of 0 bases from V and 2 bases from J, the junction contained 3 bases not matched to a gene. This CDR3 spans 17 amino acids. The receptor was derived from a human donor with non-small cell lung cancer who had a complete response to radiotherapy plus ipilimumab. The material was peripheral blood, obtained from a patient treated with radiotherapy plus ipilimumab. The J gene is TRBJ2-1, the V gene TRBV4-1; TRBD2 matches at 11 bases. CDR3 protein: CASSQDLTSGAYNEQFF. In DNA form, the CDR3 reads TGCGCCAGCAGCCAAGATCTGACTAGCGGGGCCTACAATGAGCAGTTCTTC.